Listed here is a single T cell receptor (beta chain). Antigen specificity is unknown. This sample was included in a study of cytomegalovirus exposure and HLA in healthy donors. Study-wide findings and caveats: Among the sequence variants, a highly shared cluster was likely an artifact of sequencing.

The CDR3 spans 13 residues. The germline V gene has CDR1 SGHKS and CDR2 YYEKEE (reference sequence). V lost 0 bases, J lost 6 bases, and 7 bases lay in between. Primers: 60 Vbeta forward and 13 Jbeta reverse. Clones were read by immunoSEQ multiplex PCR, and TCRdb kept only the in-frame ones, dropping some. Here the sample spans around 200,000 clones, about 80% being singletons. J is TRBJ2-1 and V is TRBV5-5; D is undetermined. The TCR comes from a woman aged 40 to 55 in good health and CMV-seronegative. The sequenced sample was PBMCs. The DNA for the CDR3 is TGTGCCAGCAGCTTGGGCCCGGGCAATGAGCAGTTCTTC. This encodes CASSLGPGNEQFF.